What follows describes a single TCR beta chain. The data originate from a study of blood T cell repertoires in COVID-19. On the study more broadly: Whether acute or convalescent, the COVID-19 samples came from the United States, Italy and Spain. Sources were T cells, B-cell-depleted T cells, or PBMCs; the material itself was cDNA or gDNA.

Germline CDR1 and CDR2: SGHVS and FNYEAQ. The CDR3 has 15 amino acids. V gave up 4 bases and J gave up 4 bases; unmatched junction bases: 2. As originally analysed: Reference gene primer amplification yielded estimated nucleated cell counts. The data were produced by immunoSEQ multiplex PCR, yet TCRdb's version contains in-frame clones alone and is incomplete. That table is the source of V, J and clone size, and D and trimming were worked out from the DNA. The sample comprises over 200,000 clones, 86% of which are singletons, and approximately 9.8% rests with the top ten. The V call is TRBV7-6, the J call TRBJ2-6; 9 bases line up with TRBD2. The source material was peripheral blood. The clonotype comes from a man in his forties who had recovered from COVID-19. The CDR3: CASSSLAGGANVLTF. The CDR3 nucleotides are TGTGCCAGCAGCTCTCTAGCGGGGGGGGCCAACGTCCTGACTTTC.